In its sample, the clone carrying this T cell receptor (beta chain) ranks as medium-sized. Its antigen is unknown. The data belong to a study of spatial heterogeneity in lung cancer. Across the whole study: In tumor regions, TCR transcript counts tracked strongly with a T cell module score from matched bulk RNA-seq.

Notes on the study in general: Ubiquitous and regional nonsynonymous mutation counts were tracked by ubiquitous and regional expanded TCR counts, respectively. Counts of expanded alpha and beta TCRs within tumors tracked the tumor nonsynonymous mutation count.

TCRdb reprocessed the 5' RACE reads via MiXCR and lists one record per CDR3 protein. Here the sample spans approximately 6,200 distinct CDR3 sequences, roughly a sixth being singletons. This CDR3 is 15 amino acids long. Trimming stripped 3 bases from V and 3 bases from J, with 15 bases between. Sample time point: sample taken at primary tumor resection. Donors were 55 to 75 untreated early-stage non-small cell lung cancer patients. The authors sequenced whole RNA from tumor, nontumor lung or frozen PBMC without sorting. The material was lung tumor tissue, obtained at surgery. The chain employs TRBV12-3 or TRBV12-4 and TRBJ2-7, with D perhaps TRBD1 (6 bases). This TCR derives from a male donor with early-stage non-small cell lung cancer. CDR3 nucleotides: TGTGCCAGCAGTTTCACAACAGGGTCCTACTACGAGCAGTACTTC. Amino acids: CASSFTTGSYYEQYF.